There are a few counts of the clone carrying this T cell receptor (beta chain). What it binds is not known. Expressed TCRB transcripts were sequenced after all isolated RNA was converted to cDNA. Method: immunoSEQ multiplex PCR; TCRdb's copy keeps in-frame clones and lacks some. Found here are 200,000 to 250,000 clones, over 7.5% of them singletons; the top ten hold around 0.037%. The data belong to a study of beta chain features in type 1 diabetes. General observations from the study: Insertions at VDJ junctions were less frequent in type 1 diabetes patients. These patients also deleted more nucleotides at the same junctions. In every one of the four CD4+ subsets, TCRB CDR3s were moderately but significantly shorter in Type 1 diabetes patients.

The sequenced sample consisted of naive CD4+ T cells from blood. The source of this sequence is a woman in her late teens or twenties in good health.

The CDR3 is CAWSQGQTNTEAFF. The CDR3 bases are TGTGCCTGGAGTCAGGGACAGACGAACACTGAAGCTTTCTTT. The chain couples TRBV30 to TRBJ1-1, with 7 bases identical to TRBD1. CDR3 size: 14 residues. V trimming: 2 bases; J trimming: 1 base; junction bases outside the gene matches: 4. Germline V gene data show CDR1 as GTSNPN and CDR2 as SVGIG (reference sequence).